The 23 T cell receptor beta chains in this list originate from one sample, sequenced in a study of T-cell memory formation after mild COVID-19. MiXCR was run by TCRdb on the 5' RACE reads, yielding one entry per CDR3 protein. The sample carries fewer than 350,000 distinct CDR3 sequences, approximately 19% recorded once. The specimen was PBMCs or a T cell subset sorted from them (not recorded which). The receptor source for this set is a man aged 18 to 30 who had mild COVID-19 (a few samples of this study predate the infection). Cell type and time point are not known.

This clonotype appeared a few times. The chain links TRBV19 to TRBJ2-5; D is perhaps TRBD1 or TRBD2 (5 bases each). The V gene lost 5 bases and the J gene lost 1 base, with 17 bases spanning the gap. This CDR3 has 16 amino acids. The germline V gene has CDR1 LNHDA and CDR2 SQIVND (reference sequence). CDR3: CASSPREGSFQETQYF. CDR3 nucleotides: TGTGCCAGTAGTCCCCGTGAGGGGTCCTTCCAAGAGACCCAGTACTTC. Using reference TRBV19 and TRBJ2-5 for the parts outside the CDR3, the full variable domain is DGGITQSPKYLFRKEGQNVTLSCEQNLNHDAMYWYRQDPGQGLRLIYYSQIVNDFQKGDIAEGYSVSREKKESFPLTVTSAQKNPTAFYLCASSPREGSFQETQYFGPGTRLLVL.

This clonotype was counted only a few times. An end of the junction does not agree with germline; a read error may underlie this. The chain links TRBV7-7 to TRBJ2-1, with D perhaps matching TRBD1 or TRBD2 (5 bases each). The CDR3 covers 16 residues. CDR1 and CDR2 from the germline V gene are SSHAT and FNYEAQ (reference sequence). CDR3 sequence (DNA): TGTGCTAGCAGTCAATTCTCGGGACGGACCTACAATGAGCAGTTCTTC. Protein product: CASSQFSGRTYNEQFF.

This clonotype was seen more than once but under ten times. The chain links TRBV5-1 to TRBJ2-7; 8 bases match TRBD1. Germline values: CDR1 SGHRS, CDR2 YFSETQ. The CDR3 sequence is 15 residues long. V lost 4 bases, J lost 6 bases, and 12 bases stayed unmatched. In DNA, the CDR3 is TGCGCCAGCAGCCCGGTGCGAACAGGGGGTGTCGAGCAGTACTTC. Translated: CASSPVRTGGVEQYF.

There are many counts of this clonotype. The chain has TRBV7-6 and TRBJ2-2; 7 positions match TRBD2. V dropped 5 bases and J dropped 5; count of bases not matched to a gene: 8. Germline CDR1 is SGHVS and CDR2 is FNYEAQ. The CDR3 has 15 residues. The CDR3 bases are TGTGCCAGCAGCCCGGGGACTACCAAAACCGGGGAGCTGTTTTTT. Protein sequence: CASSPGTTKTGELFF.

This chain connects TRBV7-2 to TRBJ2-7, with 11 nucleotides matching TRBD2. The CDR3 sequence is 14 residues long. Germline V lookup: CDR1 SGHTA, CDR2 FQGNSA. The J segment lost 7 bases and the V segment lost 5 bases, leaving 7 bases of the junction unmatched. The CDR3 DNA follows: TGTGCCAGCAGCAGACTAGCGGGGAGCGGTGAGCAGTACTTC. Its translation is CASSRLAGSGEQYF.

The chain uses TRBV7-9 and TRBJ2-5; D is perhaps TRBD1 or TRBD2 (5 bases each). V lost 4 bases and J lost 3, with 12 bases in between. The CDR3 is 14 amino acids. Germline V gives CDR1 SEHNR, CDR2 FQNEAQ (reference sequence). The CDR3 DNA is TGTGCCAGCAGCTCTCTCCGGGGCAAAGAGACCCAGTACTTC. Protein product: CASSSLRGKETQYF. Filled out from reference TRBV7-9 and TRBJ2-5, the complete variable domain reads DTGVSQNPRHKITKRGQNVTFRCDPISEHNRLYWYRQTLGQGPEFLTYFQNEAQLEKSRLLSDRFSAERPKGSFSTLEIQRTEQGDSAMYLCASSSLRGKETQYFGPGTRLLVL.

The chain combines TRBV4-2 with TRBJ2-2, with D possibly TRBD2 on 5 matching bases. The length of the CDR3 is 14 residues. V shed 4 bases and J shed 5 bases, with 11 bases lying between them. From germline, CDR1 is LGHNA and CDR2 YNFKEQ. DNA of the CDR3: TGTGCCAGCAGCCTTATGAGGGAAACCGGGGAGCTGTTTTTT. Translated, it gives CASSLMRETGELFF.

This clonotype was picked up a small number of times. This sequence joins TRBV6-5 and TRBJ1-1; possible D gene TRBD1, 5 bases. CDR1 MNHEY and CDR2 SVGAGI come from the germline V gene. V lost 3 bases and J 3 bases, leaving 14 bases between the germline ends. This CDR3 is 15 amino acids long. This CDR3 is CASSYHGRGDTEAFF. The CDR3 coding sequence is TGTGCCAGCAGTTATCATGGACGGGGGGACACTGAAGCTTTCTTT.

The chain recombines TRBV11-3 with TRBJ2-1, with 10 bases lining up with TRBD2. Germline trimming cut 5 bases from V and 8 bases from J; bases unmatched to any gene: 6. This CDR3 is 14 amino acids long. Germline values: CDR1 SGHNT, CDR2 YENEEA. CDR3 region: CASSPSGGADEQFF. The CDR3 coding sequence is TGTGCCAGCAGCCCCAGCGGGGGGGCCGATGAGCAGTTCTTC.

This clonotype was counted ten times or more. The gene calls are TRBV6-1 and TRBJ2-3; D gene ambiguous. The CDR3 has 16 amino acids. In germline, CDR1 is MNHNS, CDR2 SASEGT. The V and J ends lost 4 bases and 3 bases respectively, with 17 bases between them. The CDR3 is CASSGNPGRETDTQYF. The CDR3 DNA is TGTGCCAGCAGTGGAAATCCGGGCCGTGAGACAGATACGCAGTATTTT.

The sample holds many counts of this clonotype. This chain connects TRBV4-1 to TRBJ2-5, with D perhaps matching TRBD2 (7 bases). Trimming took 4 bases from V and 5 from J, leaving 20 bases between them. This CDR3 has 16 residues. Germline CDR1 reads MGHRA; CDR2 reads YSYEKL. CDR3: CASSPGRGALQETQYF. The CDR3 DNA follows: TGCGCCAGCAGCCCCGGCCGGGGGGCCCTACAGGAGACCCAGTACTTC.

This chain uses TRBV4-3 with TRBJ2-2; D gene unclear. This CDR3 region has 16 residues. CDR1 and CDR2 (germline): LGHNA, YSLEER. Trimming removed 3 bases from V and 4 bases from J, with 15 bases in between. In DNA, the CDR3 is TGCGCCAGCAGCCAGTCCCTAGTCCGATTCACCGGGGAGCTGTTTTTT. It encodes CASSQSLVRFTGELFF.

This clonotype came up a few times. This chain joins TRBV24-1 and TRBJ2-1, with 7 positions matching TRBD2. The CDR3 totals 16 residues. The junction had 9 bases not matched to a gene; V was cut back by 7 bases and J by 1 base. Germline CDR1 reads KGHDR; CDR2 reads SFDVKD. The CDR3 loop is CATSGWSGVSYNEQFF. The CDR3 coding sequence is TGTGCCACCAGCGGATGGAGCGGGGTTTCCTACAATGAGCAGTTCTTC.

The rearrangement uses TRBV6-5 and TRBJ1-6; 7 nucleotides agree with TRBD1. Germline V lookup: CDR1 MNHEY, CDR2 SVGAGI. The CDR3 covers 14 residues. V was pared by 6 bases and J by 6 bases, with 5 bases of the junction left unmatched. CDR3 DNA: TGTGCCAGCAGCCCGGACAGGAGTAATTCACCCCTCCACTTT. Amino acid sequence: CASSPDRSNSPLHF.

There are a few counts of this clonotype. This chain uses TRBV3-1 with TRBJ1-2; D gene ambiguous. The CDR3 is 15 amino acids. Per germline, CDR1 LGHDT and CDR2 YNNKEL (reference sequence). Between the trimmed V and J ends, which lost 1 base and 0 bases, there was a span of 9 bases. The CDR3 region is CASSQVPRANYGYTF. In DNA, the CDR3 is TGTGCCAGCAGCCAAGTCCCCCGAGCTAACTATGGCTACACCTTC.

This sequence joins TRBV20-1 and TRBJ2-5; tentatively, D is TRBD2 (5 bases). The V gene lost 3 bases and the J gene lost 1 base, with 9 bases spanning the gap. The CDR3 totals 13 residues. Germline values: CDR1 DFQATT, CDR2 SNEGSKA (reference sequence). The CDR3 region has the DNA TGCAGTGCTAGGGACTGGGTCCAAGAGACCCAGTACTTC. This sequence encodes CSARDWVQETQYF.

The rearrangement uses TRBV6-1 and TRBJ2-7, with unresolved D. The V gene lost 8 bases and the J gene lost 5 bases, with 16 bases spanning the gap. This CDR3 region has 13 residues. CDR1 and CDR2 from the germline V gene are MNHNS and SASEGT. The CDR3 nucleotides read TGTGCCAGCCGTTATGAAGGGTTAGACGAGCAGTACTTC. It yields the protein CASRYEGLDEQYF.

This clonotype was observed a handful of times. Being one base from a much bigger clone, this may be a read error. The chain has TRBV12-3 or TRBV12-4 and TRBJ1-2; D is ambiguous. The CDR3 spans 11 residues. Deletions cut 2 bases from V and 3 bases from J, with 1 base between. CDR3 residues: CASSLYYGYTF. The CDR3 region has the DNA TGTGCCAGCAGTTTATACTATGGCTACACCTTC.

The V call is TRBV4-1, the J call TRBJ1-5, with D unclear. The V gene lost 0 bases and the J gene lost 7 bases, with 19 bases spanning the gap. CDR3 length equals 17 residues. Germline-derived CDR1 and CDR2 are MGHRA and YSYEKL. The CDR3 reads CASSQDESNPMRQPQHF. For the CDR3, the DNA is TGCGCCAGCAGCCAAGACGAGAGCAATCCCATGAGGCAGCCCCAGCATTTT.

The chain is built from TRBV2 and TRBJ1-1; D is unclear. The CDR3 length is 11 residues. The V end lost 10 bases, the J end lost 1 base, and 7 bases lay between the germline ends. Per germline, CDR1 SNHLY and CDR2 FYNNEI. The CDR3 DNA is TGTGCCAACTATCAGAACACTGAAGCTTTCTTT. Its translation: CANYQNTEAFF.

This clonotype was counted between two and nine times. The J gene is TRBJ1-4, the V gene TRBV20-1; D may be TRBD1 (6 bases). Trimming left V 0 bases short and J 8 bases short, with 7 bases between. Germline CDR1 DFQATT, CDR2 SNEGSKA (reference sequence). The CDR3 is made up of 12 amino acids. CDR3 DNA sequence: TGCAGTGCTAGAGACCAGGGGGAAAAACTGTTTTTT. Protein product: CSARDQGEKLFF.

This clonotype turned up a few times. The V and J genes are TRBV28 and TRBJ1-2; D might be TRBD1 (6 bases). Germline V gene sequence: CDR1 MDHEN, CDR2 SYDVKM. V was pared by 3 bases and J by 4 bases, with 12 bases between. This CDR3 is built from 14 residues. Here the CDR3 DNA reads TGTGCCAGCAGTTTGGACAGTCCTTTCTATGGCTACACCTTC. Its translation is CASSLDSPFYGYTF.

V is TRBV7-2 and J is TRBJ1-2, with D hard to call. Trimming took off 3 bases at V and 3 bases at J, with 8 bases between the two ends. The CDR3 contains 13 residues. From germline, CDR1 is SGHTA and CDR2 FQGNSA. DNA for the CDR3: TGTGCCAGCAGCTTCCGGGAATACTATGGCTACACCTTC. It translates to CASSFREYYGYTF.